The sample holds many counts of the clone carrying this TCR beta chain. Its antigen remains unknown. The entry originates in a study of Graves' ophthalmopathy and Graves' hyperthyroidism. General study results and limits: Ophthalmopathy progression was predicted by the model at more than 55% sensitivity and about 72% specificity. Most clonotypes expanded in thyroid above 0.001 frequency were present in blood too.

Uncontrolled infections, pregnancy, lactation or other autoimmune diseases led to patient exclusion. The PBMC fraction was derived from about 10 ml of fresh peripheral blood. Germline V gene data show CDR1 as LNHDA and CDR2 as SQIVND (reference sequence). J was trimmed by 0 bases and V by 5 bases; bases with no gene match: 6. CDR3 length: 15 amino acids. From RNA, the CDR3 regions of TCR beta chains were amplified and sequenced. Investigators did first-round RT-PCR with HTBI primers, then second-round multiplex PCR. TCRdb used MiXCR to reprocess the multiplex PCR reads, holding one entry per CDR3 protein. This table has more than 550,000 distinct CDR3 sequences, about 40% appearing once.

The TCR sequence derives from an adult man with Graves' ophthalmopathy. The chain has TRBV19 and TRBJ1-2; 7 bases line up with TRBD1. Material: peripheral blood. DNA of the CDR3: TGTGCCAGTAGTGCTGGGGACAGTACTAACTATGGCTACACCTTC. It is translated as CASSAGDSTNYGYTF.